This TCR beta chain is drawn from a study of blood T cell repertoires in COVID-19. Study-level background: In each case, the material was cDNA or gDNA derived from T cells, B-cell-depleted T cells, or PBMCs.

TCRdb keeps only in-frame clones here, not all; method: immunoSEQ multiplex PCR. The table lists approximately 300,000 clones, around 85% of them singletons. This clone was observed once. In germline, CDR1 is MDHEN, CDR2 SYDVKM. This CDR3 contains 15 residues. The ends were cut back, 6 bases at V and 2 bases at J, with 17 bases in the middle. The chain joins TRBV28 to TRBJ2-7; D might be TRBD2 (6 bases). Sequenced material: peripheral blood. This sequence originates from a woman aged 45-65 years with active or convalescent COVID-19. This chain's CDR3 is CASSPVGGGAYEQYF. The CDR3 nucleotides read TGTGCCAGCAGCCCAGTGGGCGGCGGGGCCTACGAGCAGTACTTC. The full variable domain, completed using reference TRBV28 and TRBJ2-7, is DVKVTQSSRYLVKRTGEKVFLECVQDMDHENMFWYRQDPGLGLRLIYFSYDVKMKEKGDIPEGYSVSREKKERFSLILESASTNQTSMYLCASSPVGGGAYEQYFGPGTRLTVT.